This T cell receptor beta chain was observed in a study of T-cell memory formation after mild COVID-19. V was pared by 5 bases and J by 0 bases, with 11 bases between. Germline values: CDR1 SEHNR, CDR2 FQNEAQ (reference sequence). This CDR3 has 15 residues. This clonotype turned up a few times. UMIs and sample barcodes were carried by the TCR alpha and TCR beta cDNA libraries that 5'RACE produced using constant-segment primers. TCRdb fed the 5' RACE reads into MiXCR, producing one record per CDR3 protein. The sample includes about 340,000 distinct CDR3 sequences, around 15% seen only once; the top ten take approximately 20%.

This receptor was taken from a man aged 18-30 years who had mild COVID-19 (a few samples of this study predate the infection). Cell type and time point are not known. The chain couples TRBV7-9 to TRBJ1-3, with D perhaps TRBD1 (6 bases). Sequencing was done on a sample of PBMCs or a T cell subset sorted from them (not recorded which). CDR3 sequence (DNA): TGTGCCAGCAGCCGGACAGTGACCTCTGGAAACACCATATATTTT. This sequence encodes CASSRTVTSGNTIYF.